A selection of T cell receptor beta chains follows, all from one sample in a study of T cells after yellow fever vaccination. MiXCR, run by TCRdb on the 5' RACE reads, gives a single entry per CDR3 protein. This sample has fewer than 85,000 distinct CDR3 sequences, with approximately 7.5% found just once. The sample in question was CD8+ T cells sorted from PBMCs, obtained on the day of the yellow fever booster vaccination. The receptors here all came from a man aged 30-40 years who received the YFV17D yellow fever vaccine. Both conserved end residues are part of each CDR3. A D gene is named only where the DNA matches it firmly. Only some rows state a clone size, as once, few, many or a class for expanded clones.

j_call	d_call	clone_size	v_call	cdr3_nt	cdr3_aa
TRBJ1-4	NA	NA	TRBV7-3	TGTGCCAGCGGCCAAGGTGCAACTAATGAAAAACTGTTTTTT	CASGQGATNEKLFF
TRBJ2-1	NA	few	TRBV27	TGTGCCATCAGCGGACCGCTGAATGAGCAGTTCTTC	CAISGPLNEQFF
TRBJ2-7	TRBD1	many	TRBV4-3	TGCGCCAGCAGCCAAGAGGCAGGGGGCTACGAGCAGTACTTC	CASSQEAGGYEQYF
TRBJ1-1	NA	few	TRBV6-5	TGTGCCAGCAGGGACGGCCCTGAAGCTTTCTTT	CASRDGPEAFF
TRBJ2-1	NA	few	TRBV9	TGTGCCAGCAGCCCCCCCAGCGGGCGCAATGAGCAGTTCTTC	CASSPPSGRNEQFF
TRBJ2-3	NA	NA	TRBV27	TGTGCCAGCAGTTTGGGTCGGCGCGCAGATACGCAGTATTTT	CASSLGRRADTQYF
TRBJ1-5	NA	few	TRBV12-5	TGTGCTAGTGGTTTGAATCAGCCCCAGCATTTT	CASGLNQPQHF
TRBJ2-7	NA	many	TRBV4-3	TGCGCCAGCAGCCAGGCCAGGGCTTACGAGCAGTACTTC	CASSQARAYEQYF
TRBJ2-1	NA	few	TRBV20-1	TGCAGTGCTAGAGACTACCTTAATGAGCAGTTCTTC	CSARDYLNEQFF
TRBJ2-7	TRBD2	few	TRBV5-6	TGTGCCAGCAGCTTCAGCGGGGCCCCCTACGAGCAGTACTTC	CASSFSGAPYEQYF
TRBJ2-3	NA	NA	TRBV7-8	TGTGCCAGCAGCGCCCCCGGCGGGAGCACAGATACGCAGTATTTT	CASSAPGGSTDTQYF
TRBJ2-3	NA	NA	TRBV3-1	TGTGCCAGCAGCCAAGATGAAAGCGGTGGAGGGGATACGCAGTATTTT	CASSQDESGGGDTQYF
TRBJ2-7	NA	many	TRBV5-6	TGTGCCAGCAGCTTCGGGTCAGTGTACGAGCAGTACTTC	CASSFGSVYEQYF
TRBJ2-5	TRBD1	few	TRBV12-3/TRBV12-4	TGTGCCAGCAGTCCGAGGGGTAGGGGGCTAGGAGAGACCCAGTACTTC	CASSPRGRGLGETQYF
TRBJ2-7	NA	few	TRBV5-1	TGCGCCAGCAGCTTGTATTCCGAGCAGTACTTC	CASSLYSEQYF
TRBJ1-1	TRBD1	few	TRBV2	TGTGCCAGCACCGGACAGGGGCTAGAAGCTTTCTTT	CASTGQGLEAFF
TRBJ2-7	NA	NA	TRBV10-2	TGCGCCACTTTAAATTCCAGCTCCTACGAGCAGTACTTC	CATLNSSSYEQYF